A single sample gave rise to the 15 T cell receptor beta chains below, sequenced in a study of OX40 agonist ivuxolimab in advanced cancers. TCRdb's copy holds only in-frame clones and misses some; the assay was immunoSEQ multiplex PCR. The sample carries over 55,000 clones, 91% recorded once. Sequenced here: CD4+ or CD8+ T cells sorted from blood, sampled in a trial of the OX40 agonist ivuxolimab. These receptors originate from an adult with an advanced solid tumor such as melanoma, head and neck, liver or kidney cancer.

The genes are TRBV21-1 and TRBJ1-1. TRBV21-1 is classified as a pseudogene. This CDR3 has 15 residues. Written as DNA, the CDR3 is TGTGCCAGCAGCAACCTGGGAGGAGTGAACACTGAAGCTTTCTTT. Its protein is CASSNLGGVNTEAFF.

The J gene is TRBJ2-1, the V gene TRBV7-2; D gene ambiguous. Germline loops: CDR1 SGHTA, CDR2 FQGNSA. Between the trimmed V and J ends, which lost 1 base and 1 base, there was a span of 17 bases. The CDR3 extends over 18 amino acids. The CDR3 DNA follows: TGTGCCAGCAGCTTAGAAGGTTACCCTGTCGCGTCCTACAATGAGCAGTTCTTC. Translation: CASSLEGYPVASYNEQFF.

The chain employs TRBV15 and TRBJ2-7; TRBD1 matches at 11 bases. CDR1 and CDR2 (germline): LNHNV, YYDKDF (reference sequence). V trimming: 3 bases; J trimming: 4 bases; junction bases outside the gene matches: 2. The CDR3 covers 14 residues. The CDR3 is CATSRGDRGYEQYF. In DNA, the CDR3 is TGTGCCACCAGCAGGGGGGACAGGGGGTACGAGCAGTACTTC.

The rearrangement joins TRBV2 to TRBJ2-3, with 7 bases aligning to TRBD2. This CDR3 comprises 14 residues. V gave up 3 bases and J gave up 3 bases; unmatched junction bases: 3. From germline, CDR1 is SNHLY and CDR2 FYNNEI. The DNA for the CDR3 is TGTGCCAGCAGTGAGTGGGGAGGGACAGATACGCAGTATTTT. The encoded protein is CASSEWGGTDTQYF.

The J gene is TRBJ1-1, the V gene TRBV11-3; no firm D call. The CDR3 covers 13 residues. Germline lookup yields CDR1 SGHNT and CDR2 YENEEA. V was clipped by 3 bases and J by 1 base, with 6 bases between them. Here the CDR3 DNA reads TGTGCCAGCAGCTTTTCGGGGAACACTGAAGCTTTCTTT. Its protein product is CASSFSGNTEAFF.

The rearrangement uses TRBV28 and TRBJ2-1, with a possible D match to TRBD1 (5 bases). CDR3 length: 14 residues. Trimming stripped 0 bases from V and 6 bases from J, with 9 bases between. Germline V gene sequence: CDR1 MDHEN, CDR2 SYDVKM. CDR3 in amino acids: CASSLWSQGNEQFF. The CDR3 DNA reads as TGTGCCAGCAGTTTATGGAGCCAGGGCAATGAGCAGTTCTTC.

The sample holds one count of this clone. J is TRBJ1-6 and V is TRBV6-5; D gene ambiguous. Germline values: CDR1 MNHEY, CDR2 SVGAGI. This CDR3 has 12 residues. Trimming stripped 5 bases from V and 7 bases from J, with 6 bases between. The CDR3 DNA sequence: TGTGCCAGCAGTAACCGGAATTCACCCCTCCACTTT. Protein: CASSNRNSPLHF.

The CDR3, as DNA: TGTGCCAGCAGGGAACAGGGAAATAGCAATCAGCCCCAGCATTTT. Its translation is CASREQGNSNQPQHF. The gene calls are TRBV7-2 and TRBJ1-5; tentatively, D is TRBD1 (6 bases). Germline CDR1 and CDR2: SGHTA and FQGNSA. With 6 bases removed from V and 0 bases from J, the gap between germline ends came to 12 bases. CDR3 length: 15 residues.

This sequence joins TRBV13 and TRBJ2-3; 8 bases map to TRBD1. V dropped 4 bases and J dropped 0; count of bases not matched to a gene: 3. Germline V lookup: CDR1 PRHDT, CDR2 FYEKMQ (reference sequence). The CDR3 is 15 residues long. CDR3 bases: TGTGCCAGCAGCTCGGACAGGGCAAGCACAGATACGCAGTATTTT. Protein product: CASSSDRASTDTQYF.

This rearrangement joins TRBV19 to TRBJ2-7, with TRBD1 matching over 7 bases. Germline values: CDR1 LNHDA, CDR2 SQIVND (reference sequence). The V and J ends lost 6 bases and 2 bases, in that order; junction bases with no gene match: 7. The CDR3 totals 14 residues. In nucleotides, the CDR3 is TGTGCCAGTAGCCCTACCGGGACAGCCTACGAGCAGTACTTC. Its protein is CASSPTGTAYEQYF.

This rearrangement joins TRBV7-8 to TRBJ2-5; D not certain. The CDR3 extends over 14 amino acids. Germline V lookup: CDR1 SGHVS, CDR2 FQNEAQ. The V and J ends lost 4 bases and 4 bases respectively, with 13 bases between them. The CDR3 DNA reads as TGTGCCAGCAGCTATATGAGGAATGCAGAGACCCAGTACTTC. This encodes CASSYMRNAETQYF.

V and J are TRBV7-9 and TRBJ2-1, with TRBD2 identical over 7 bases. CDR1 is SEHNR, CDR2 FQNEAQ, per germline (reference sequence). V lost 4 bases, J lost 1 base, and 13 bases stayed unmatched. The CDR3 extends over 18 amino acids. The CDR3 nucleotides read TGTGCCAGCAGCTCCACCCGGGGGAGGGGAGGATCCTACAATGAGCAGTTCTTC. Amino acids: CASSSTRGRGGSYNEQFF.

The CDR3 sequence is CASSSVAFQETQYF. The CDR3 coding sequence is TGTGCCAGCAGCTCCGTGGCGTTTCAAGAGACCCAGTACTTC. V usage is TRBV7-6 and J usage is TRBJ2-5; D remains ambiguous. Germline loops: CDR1 SGHVS, CDR2 FNYEAQ. The CDR3 runs 14 residues. V was shortened by 4 bases and J by 2 bases, with 11 bases between the two germline ends.

The sample holds a few counts of this clone. The chain carries TRBV30 and TRBJ2-7, with 7 bases fitting TRBD1. Germline trimming cut 0 bases from V and 4 bases from J; bases unmatched to any gene: 15. This CDR3 is built from 17 residues. Germline V gene sequence: CDR1 GTSNPN, CDR2 SVGIG (reference sequence). The CDR3 sequence: CAWSVIRDSFPRYEQYF. CDR3 bases: TGTGCCTGGAGTGTAATCCGGGACAGCTTCCCTCGGTACGAGCAGTACTTC.

The chain employs TRBV30 and TRBJ2-5; D is undetermined. Trimming took 0 bases from V and 4 from J, leaving 12 bases between them. CDR1 and CDR2 from the germline V gene are GTSNPN and SVGIG (reference sequence). The CDR3 has 14 amino acids. CDR3 coding DNA: TGTGCCTGGAGTGTTCGGACCCTGGGAGAGACCCAGTACTTC. Translation: CAWSVRTLGETQYF. The full variable domain, in which reference TRBV30 and TRBJ2-5 provide the parts outside the CDR3, is SQTIHQWPATLVQPVGSPLSLECTVEGTSNPNLYWYRQAAGRGLQLLFYSVGIGQISSEVPQNLSASRPQDRQFILSSKKLLLSDSGFYLCAWSVRTLGETQYFGPGTRLLVL.